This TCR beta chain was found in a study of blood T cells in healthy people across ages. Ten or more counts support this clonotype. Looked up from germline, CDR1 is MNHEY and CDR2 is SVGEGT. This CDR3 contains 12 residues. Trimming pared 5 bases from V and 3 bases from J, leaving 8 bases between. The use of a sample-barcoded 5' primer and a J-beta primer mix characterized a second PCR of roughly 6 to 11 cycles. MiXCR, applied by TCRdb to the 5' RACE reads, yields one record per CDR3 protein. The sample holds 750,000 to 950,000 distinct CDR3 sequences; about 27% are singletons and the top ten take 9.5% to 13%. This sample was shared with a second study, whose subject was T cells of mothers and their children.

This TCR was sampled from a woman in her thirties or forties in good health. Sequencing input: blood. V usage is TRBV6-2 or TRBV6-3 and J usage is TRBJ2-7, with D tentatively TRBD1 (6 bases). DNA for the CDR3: TGTGCCAGCAGTCAGGGGTTCTACGAGCAGTACTTC. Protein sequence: CASSQGFYEQYF.